Listed below are T cell receptor beta chains from one sample, sequenced in a study of blood T cell repertoires in COVID-19. Profiled with immunoSEQ multiplex PCR; TCRdb holds only in-frame clones, not every one. The data hold 95,000 to 150,000 clones, with about 83% observed a single time. The sample taken for sequencing was peripheral blood. The receptors were gathered from a man aged 55-75 years with acute or convalescent COVID-19. Both conserved end residues are part of each CDR3. The order of the fields is CDR3 protein, CDR3 DNA, D gene, J gene, V gene. The D gene is left open where the match is weak.

CASSAGQANYGYTF	TGTGCCAGCAGTGCTGGACAGGCTAACTATGGCTACACCTTC	TRBD1	TRBJ1-2	TRBV28
CASRPPGLAANEQFF	TGTGCCAGCAGGCCGCCCGGACTAGCGGCCAATGAGCAGTTCTTC	TRBD2	TRBJ2-1	TRBV27
CASSSLAGTDTQYF	TGTGCCAGCAGCTCCCTGGCGGGCACAGATACGCAGTATTTT	-	TRBJ2-3	TRBV7-8
CASSKPGPGGYEQYF	TGTGCCAGCAGCAAACCGGGCCCCGGAGGCTACGAGCAGTACTTC	-	TRBJ2-7	TRBV6-5
CASSYAGRGTDTQYF	TGTGCCAGCAGCTACGCGGGAAGGGGCACAGATACGCAGTATTTT	-	TRBJ2-3	TRBV7-8
CASSPRWGGRTDTQYF	TGTGCCAGCAGCCCCCGTTGGGGGGGGCGAACAGATACGCAGTATTTT	-	TRBJ2-3	TRBV7-9
CASRRVGTEAFF	TGTGCCAGCAGGCGGGTGGGCACTGAAGCTTTCTTT	-	TRBJ1-1	TRBV6-5
CASSTLAGGETQYF	TGTGCCAGCAGTACTCTGGCGGGAGGGGAGACCCAGTACTTC	TRBD2	TRBJ2-5	TRBV6-2/TRBV6-3
CASSLAPGQDIYEQYF	TGCGCCAGCAGCTTGGCTCCGGGACAGGATATCTACGAGCAGTACTTC	TRBD1	TRBJ2-7	TRBV5-1
CASSQEVLGTGSRGLYGYTF	TGTGCCAGCAGCCAAGAGGTACTTGGGACAGGGAGTAGGGGACTCTATGGCTACACCTTC	TRBD1	TRBJ1-2	TRBV4-2
CASSDSTGTLSYNEQFF	TGTGCCAGCAGCGATTCGACCGGGACACTATCCTACAATGAGCAGTTCTTC	-	TRBJ2-1	TRBV5-4
CASSLGGTGARNYGYTF	TGTGCCAGCAGTTTAGGGGGGACAGGGGCCCGTAACTATGGCTACACCTTC	TRBD1	TRBJ1-2	TRBV28
CASSLEDKNEQFF	TGCGCCAGCAGCTTGGAGGACAAAAATGAGCAGTTCTTC	-	TRBJ2-1	TRBV5-1
CASNPGAGGELFF	TGTGCCAGCAATCCAGGGGCCGGCGGGGAGCTGTTTTTT	-	TRBJ2-2	TRBV7-3